The sample holds a few counts of the clone carrying this TCR beta chain. The sample comes from a study of human T cells and chemical hapten exposure. The wider study: The study lasted approximately 26 weeks, and patients were dosed weekly with diphenylcyclopropenone on the scalp throughout. Minor pooled library volume differences mainly drove per-sample TCR yield variation.

Regarding time point: patch test 1, 2 weeks after DPC sensitization. Documented treatment: therapeutic diphenylcyclopropenone sensitization with weekly scalp DPC. The length of the CDR3 is 15 residues. V shed 3 bases and J shed 3 bases, with 12 bases lying between them. The V gene's germline CDR1 is KGHSH and CDR2 LQKENI. TCRdb called the RACE reads again in MiXCR, with one record for every CDR3 protein. This sample has some 170,000 distinct CDR3 sequences, with more than 20% found just once. This TCR was sampled from a woman aged 50 to 60 with alopecia areata. Some clones in this sample may be carry-over from other donors' samples. The chain combines TRBV18 with TRBJ2-1; tentatively, D is TRBD2 (6 bases). This specimen consisted of whole blood, obtained in connection with sensitization to the hapten diphenylcyclopropenone (DPC). CDR3 DNA: TGTGCCAGCTCACCCAATAGCGGATACTACAATGAGCAGTTCTTC. This sequence encodes CASSPNSGYYNEQFF.